This record concerns one TCR beta chain sequence. The total RNA that was extracted per sample amounted to at least 6 micrograms. This entry comes from a study of blood T cells in healthy people across ages. For the second PCR, which ran for 7 to 11 cycles, a sample-barcoded 5' primer and a J-beta primer mix were used. Using its own MiXCR run on the 5' RACE reads, TCRdb lists one record per CDR3 protein. The sample holds 800,000 or so distinct CDR3 sequences, about 46% seen once. The CDR3 is 16 residues long. CDR1 SGHAT and CDR2 FQNNGV come from the germline V gene. V lost 4 bases to trimming and J lost 1 base; unmatched junction nucleotides: 3.

The sequencing input was blood. The sequence came from a man aged 80 or over in good health. The V and J genes are TRBV11-2 and TRBJ2-3, with 12 bases that match TRBD2. The CDR3 DNA follows: TGTGCCAGCAGCTCTAGCGGGAGGGCCGGCACAGATACGCAGTATTTT. Encoded protein: CASSSSGRAGTDTQYF.